The 21 T cell receptor beta chains in this list originate from one sample, sequenced in a study of CD8+CD57+ T cells in acquired aplastic anemia. According to the study, genomic DNA was the template for TCR beta VDJ and CDR3 profiling. A single record per CDR3 protein comes from TCRdb applying MiXCR to the reads. Among some 160,000 distinct CDR3 sequences listed, around half were seen once. Whoever was chosen for sequencing had shown CD8+CD57+ cell expansion by flow cytometry. The source material was sorted CD4+, CD8+, or CD8+CD57+ T cells (not recorded which) from PBMCs. All receptors derive from a human donor with aplastic anemia.

The rearrangement uses TRBV12-3 or TRBV12-4 and TRBJ2-2; D is possibly TRBD2 (5 bases). V was clipped by 6 bases and J by 7 bases, with 9 bases between them. The CDR3 contains 12 residues. The CDR3 bases are TGTGCCAGCAGGGACTTACTCGGGGAGCTGTTTTTT. Protein sequence: CASRDLLGELFF.

This clonotype was picked up many times. The chain employs TRBV5-4 and TRBJ2-5; 14 nucleotides match TRBD2. V was clipped by 4 bases and J by 5 bases; unmatched bases: 1. This CDR3 region has 14 residues. Germline V lookup: CDR1 SGHNT, CDR2 YYREEE (reference sequence). The CDR3 spells CASSRTSGGETQYF. The CDR3 DNA reads TGTGCCAGCAGCCGGACTAGCGGGGGGGAGACCCAGTACTTC. Combining the CDR3 with reference TRBV5-4 and TRBJ2-5 gives the whole variable domain ETGVTQSPTHLIKTRGQQVTLRCSSQSGHNTVSWYQQALGQGPQFIFQYYREEENGRGNFPPRFSGLQFPNYSSELNVNALELDDSALYLCASSRTSGGETQYFGPGTRLLVL.

The CDR3 spells CAIRGTGSSYEQYF. CDR3 in DNA: TGTGCCATCAGGGGGACAGGTTCCTCCTACGAGCAGTACTTC. The J gene is TRBJ2-7, the V gene TRBV10-3; 8 bases align to TRBD1. V shed 6 bases and J 0 bases; nucleotides not matched to a gene: 4. Germline values: CDR1 ENHRY, CDR2 SYGVKD. The CDR3 extends over 14 amino acids.

V and J are TRBV6-5 and TRBJ1-2, with TRBD1 identical over 8 bases. The CDR3 covers 14 residues. Germline V gene lookup returns CDR1 MNHEY and CDR2 SVGAGI. Losses at the gene ends were 2 bases for V and 8 bases for J; bases not matched to a gene: 7. The CDR3 DNA is TGTGCCAGCAGTTACGGCCAGGGGGCGGGAGGCTACACCTTC. Translated, it gives CASSYGQGAGGYTF.

The count of this clonotype is one. As DNA, the CDR3 is TGTGCCAGCAGCCGCGATAGGGACAGTACAGATACGCAGTATTTT. Translated: CASSRDRDSTDTQYF. V gene TRBV7-3 combines with J gene TRBJ2-3, with 7 bases identical to TRBD1. The CDR3 has 15 residues. V was pared by 5 bases and J by 3 bases, with 8 bases of the junction left unmatched. Germline V CDR1 and CDR2: SGHTA, FQGTGA.

This clonotype was seen many times. This chain links TRBV6-1 with TRBJ2-7, with D unresolved. Trimming removed 7 bases from V and 4 bases from J, with 14 bases in between. The CDR3 totals 13 residues. Germline assignment: CDR1 MNHNS and CDR2 SASEGT. The CDR3 bases are TGTGCCAGCACTGGGTTGGTGCGTTACGAGCAGTACTTC. Protein product: CASTGLVRYEQYF.

This clonotype occurred many times. V is TRBV11-1 and J is TRBJ2-1; 11 nucleotides line up with TRBD1. There are 15 residues in the CDR3. CDR1 is SGHAT, CDR2 FQDESV, per germline (reference sequence). Trimming removed 7 bases from V and 4 bases from J; junction bases left unmatched: 6. The CDR3 coding sequence is TGTGCCAGCACTTGGGACAGGGGGTTGTACAATGAGCAGTTCTTC. As protein: CASTWDRGLYNEQFF.

The chain uses TRBV10-2 and TRBJ1-5, with D unclear. Trimming took 6 bases from V and 9 from J, leaving 21 bases between them. The CDR3 contains 15 residues. Germline CDR1 and CDR2: WSHSY and SAAADI. CDR3 loop: CASSSKRISGWPQHF. The CDR3 DNA follows: TGCGCCAGCAGCTCGAAGAGGATTTCTGGGTGGCCCCAGCATTTT.

The chain combines TRBV11-2 with TRBJ2-5; 9 bases map to TRBD1. CDR1 SGHAT and CDR2 FQNNGV come from the germline V gene. V trimming: 2 bases; J trimming: 7 bases; junction bases outside the gene matches: 14. The CDR3 loop spans 17 amino acids. CDR3 in DNA: TGTGCCAGCAGCTTACTGGGCGGACAGGGGAGAAGGGGGACCCAGTACTTC. Translating it yields CASSLLGGQGRRGTQYF.

This clonotype came up many times. The chain couples TRBV4-1 to TRBJ1-2; no reliable D call. Germline V gene sequence: CDR1 MGHRA, CDR2 YSYEKL. V dropped 0 bases and J dropped 8 bases, with 16 bases sitting between them. The CDR3 extends over 15 amino acids. CDR3: CASSQDRTDRVGYTF. The DNA of the CDR3 is TGCGCCAGCAGCCAAGATAGGACGGACCGAGTCGGCTACACCTTC.

This clonotype was found many times. The rearrangement links TRBV7-2 to TRBJ1-3; D unclear. The V and J ends lost 0 bases and 4 bases respectively, with 10 bases between them. The CDR3 runs 15 residues. Germline V lookup: CDR1 SGHTA, CDR2 FQGNSA. The CDR3 region is CASSLAAGSGNTIYF. DNA for the CDR3: TGTGCCAGCAGCTTAGCAGCAGGTTCGGGAAACACCATATATTTT.

This clonotype has a single count. V gene TRBV5-1 combines with J gene TRBJ2-7; 8 nucleotides align to TRBD1. This CDR3 is built from 15 residues. Germline CDR1 and CDR2: SGHRS and YFSETQ. Trimming at V came to 4 bases and at J to 5 bases, leaving 11 bases not matched to a gene. This CDR3 is CASSPKRQGSDEQYF. CDR3 DNA sequence: TGCGCCAGCAGCCCGAAGCGACAGGGGAGCGACGAGCAGTACTTC.

This clonotype was found many times. The J gene is TRBJ2-7, the V gene TRBV2; the D gene is possibly TRBD2 (6 bases). The V gene lost 8 bases and the J gene lost 5 bases, with 16 bases spanning the gap. This CDR3 region has 13 residues. From germline, CDR1 is SNHLY and CDR2 FYNNEI. In DNA form, the CDR3 reads TGTGCCAGCTGGAGGGCGAAATCCAACGAGCAGTACTTC. Amino acids: CASWRAKSNEQYF.

This clonotype showed up just a few times. A much larger clonotype is one base distant, so this may be a read error. The CDR3 loop reads CASSPRGWTGAFF. For the CDR3, the DNA is TGTGCCAGCAGCCCCAGGGGGTGGACTGGAGCTTTCTTT. V gene TRBV9 combines with J gene TRBJ1-1; TRBD1 matches 7 bases. This CDR3 contains 13 residues. Germline lookup yields CDR1 SGDLS and CDR2 YYNGEE.

This clonotype was observed a handful of times. The chain couples TRBV24-1 to TRBJ1-2; 9 bases agree with TRBD1. Germline V gives CDR1 KGHDR, CDR2 SFDVKD. The CDR3 runs to 13 residues. The V and J ends lost 3 bases and 6 bases, in that order; junction bases with no gene match: 1. The CDR3 protein is CATSDTGGDGYTF. The CDR3 DNA reads as TGTGCCACCAGTGATACAGGGGGCGATGGCTACACCTTC.

Many counts were recorded for this clonotype. The V call is TRBV12-3 or TRBV12-4, the J call TRBJ2-6, with TRBD1 as a possible D gene (5 bases). The CDR3 has 18 amino acids. Trimming left V 2 bases short and J 3 bases short, with 17 bases between. CDR3: CASSLTQGLSDGANVLTF. CDR3 DNA sequence: TGTGCCAGCAGTTTAACGCAGGGTCTCTCGGATGGGGCCAACGTCCTGACTTTC.

The chain links TRBV2 to TRBJ2-1; TRBD2 might be the D (5 bases). V dropped 4 bases and J dropped 0 bases, with 10 bases sitting between them. Germline CDR1 and CDR2: SNHLY and FYNNEI. The CDR3 sequence is 15 residues long. CDR3 residues: CASSGTVSSYNEQFF. The DNA for the CDR3 is TGTGCCAGCAGTGGGACTGTTAGCTCCTACAATGAGCAGTTCTTC.

Note on this clonotype: This could be a read error, since a much larger clone is one nucleotide away. The chain links TRBV6-4 to TRBJ2-3, with 9 bases lining up with TRBD2. Per germline, CDR1 MRHNA and CDR2 SNTAGT. Losses at the gene ends were 0 bases for V and 4 bases for J; bases not matched to a gene: 11. This CDR3 has 18 amino acids. Written as DNA, the CDR3 is TGTGCCAGCAGTGACTCGGGCGGCTTAGCGGGGGACGCAGATACGCAGTATTTT. Residues: CASSDSGGLAGDADTQYF.

This clonotype was detected once. The V and J genes are TRBV20-1 and TRBJ2-1, with D possibly being TRBD2 (6 bases). This CDR3 is built from 17 residues. V was trimmed by 2 bases and J by 3 bases, leaving 20 bases between them. Germline V lookup: CDR1 DFQATT, CDR2 SNEGSKA (reference sequence). Here the CDR3 reads CSARNGVTGLNYNEQFF. The CDR3 nucleotides are TGCAGTGCTAGAAATGGTGTTACGGGACTGAACTACAATGAGCAGTTCTTC.

This chain joins TRBV7-2 and TRBJ2-7; TRBD1 aligns across 8 bases. Germline CDR1 and CDR2: SGHTA and FQGNSA. This CDR3 is built from 14 residues. With V trimmed by 6 bases and J by 2 bases, 6 bases remained unmatched. CDR3 amino acids: CASRSDRAPYEQYF. CDR3 coding DNA: TGTGCCAGCAGATCGGACAGGGCCCCCTACGAGCAGTACTTC.

This clonotype occurred many times. This chain links TRBV7-2 with TRBJ1-6; no definite D call. The CDR3 is 13 amino acids. Trimming removed 5 bases at V and 10 bases at J, with 12 bases between. Germline V gene sequence: CDR1 SGHTA, CDR2 FQGNSA. The CDR3 region is CASSPSRRSPLHF. The DNA of the CDR3 is TGTGCCAGCAGCCCCAGTCGGAGATCACCCCTCCACTTT.